Sequencing of this T cell receptor beta chain was carried out in a study of T cell responses to AZD1222 COVID-19 vaccine. Germline V gene sequence: CDR1 SNHLY, CDR2 FYNNEI. V trimming: 2 bases; J trimming: 4 bases; junction bases outside the gene matches: 8. The CDR3 extends over 15 amino acids. Profiled with immunoSEQ multiplex PCR; TCRdb holds only in-frame clones, not every one. The table shows about 140,000 clones, with about nine tenths occurring only once. This rearrangement joins TRBV2 to TRBJ2-7; 7 nucleotides agree with TRBD1. This sample comprised peripheral blood, obtained on day 0 of AZD1222 vaccination. The TCR was taken from an adult in good health. The CDR3 loop is CASSESFARGYEQYF. CDR3 nucleotide sequence: TGTGCCAGCAGTGAATCATTCGCCAGGGGGTACGAGCAGTACTTC.